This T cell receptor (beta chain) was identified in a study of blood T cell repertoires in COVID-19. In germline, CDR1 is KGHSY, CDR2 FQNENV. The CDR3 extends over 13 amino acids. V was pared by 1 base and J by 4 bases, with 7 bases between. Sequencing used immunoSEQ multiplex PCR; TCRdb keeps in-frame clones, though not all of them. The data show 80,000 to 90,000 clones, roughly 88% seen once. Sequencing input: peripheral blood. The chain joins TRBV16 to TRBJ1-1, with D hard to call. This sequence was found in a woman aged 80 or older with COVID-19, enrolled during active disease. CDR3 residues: CASSQFGVTEAFF. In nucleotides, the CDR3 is TGTGCCAGCAGCCAATTCGGGGTCACTGAAGCTTTCTTT.